The TCR beta chain described here comes from a study of beta chain features in type 1 diabetes. Overall study findings and caveats: Patients and controls would be equally affected if PCR favored shorter templates. There was a moderate but significant shortening of TCRB CDR3s in all four CD4+ subsets of Type 1 diabetes patients. Resolution of whether HLA type affects TCRB rearrangement was not achieved here.

cDNA synthesis used the whole RNA isolate, giving expressed TCRB sequences. About 1 million reads were obtained per stem cell-like memory T cell sample on average. Measured with immunoSEQ multiplex PCR; TCRdb has only the in-frame clones, and not every one. The sample comprises roughly 50,000 clones, approximately 44% of which are singletons, and roughly 0.13% rests with the top ten. V lost 1 base, J lost 7 bases, and 5 bases stayed unmatched. Germline V lookup: CDR1 SGHRS, CDR2 YFSETQ. The CDR3 is 16 residues long. Comments on this clone: Its target is not known. Additional DNA sequences in this sample encode the identical CDR3.

One heparinised draw of blood, averaging roughly 110 mL, came from each donor. This sequence joins TRBV5-1 and TRBJ2-1; 13 nucleotides match TRBD2. The receptor comes from a man in his thirties or forties with type 1 diabetes. Sequenced input: stem cell memory CD4+ T cells from blood. The CDR3 coding sequence is TGCGCCAGCAGCTTGCCCGGACTAGCGGGAGTTAATGAGCAGTTCTTC. It codes for CASSLPGLAGVNEQFF.